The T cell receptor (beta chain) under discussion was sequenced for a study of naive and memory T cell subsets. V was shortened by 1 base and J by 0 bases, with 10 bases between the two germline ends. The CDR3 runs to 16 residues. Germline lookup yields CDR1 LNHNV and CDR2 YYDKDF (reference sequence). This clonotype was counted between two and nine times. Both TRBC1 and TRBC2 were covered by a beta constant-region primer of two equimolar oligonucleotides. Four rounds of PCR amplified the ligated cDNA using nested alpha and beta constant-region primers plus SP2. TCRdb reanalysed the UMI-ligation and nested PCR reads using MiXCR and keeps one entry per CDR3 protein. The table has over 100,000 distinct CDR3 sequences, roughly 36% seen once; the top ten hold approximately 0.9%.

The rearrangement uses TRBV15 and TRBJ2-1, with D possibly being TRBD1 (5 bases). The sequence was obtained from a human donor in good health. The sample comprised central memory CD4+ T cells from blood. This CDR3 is CATSRVDRRSYNEQFF. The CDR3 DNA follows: TGTGCCACCAGCAGAGTTGACAGACGCTCCTACAATGAGCAGTTCTTC.